Shown below are 3 T cell receptor beta chains from a single sample sequenced in a study of cytomegalovirus exposure and HLA in healthy donors. Profiling relied on immunoSEQ multiplex PCR, and the TCRdb table lists in-frame clones only, not all of them. The top ten hold 25% to 30% of the sample, which has some 130,000 clones, 70% to 85% seen once. What was sequenced was PBMCs. These receptor sequences come from a man aged 30-40 years in good health and CMV-seropositive.

V and J are TRBV9 and TRBJ1-1, with 7 bases identical to TRBD1. Unmatched junction bases numbered 2, after V lost 7 bases and J lost 5 bases. From germline, CDR1 is SGDLS and CDR2 YYNGEE. The CDR3 extends over 11 amino acids. The CDR3 DNA reads as TGTGCCAGCGGGACAGATACTGAAGCTTTCTTT. Residues: CASGTDTEAFF.

The V gene is TRBV5-4, the J gene TRBJ2-2, with no clear D. Per the germline V gene, CDR1 is SGHNT and CDR2 is YYREEE (reference sequence). With 4 bases removed from V and 7 bases from J, the gap between germline ends came to 8 bases. The CDR3 is made up of 12 amino acids. CDR3 bases: TGTGCCAGCAGCCCGACATTCGGGGAGCTGTTTTTT. Protein product: CASSPTFGELFF.

The chain combines TRBV9 with TRBJ2-7, with D possibly matching TRBD2 (7 bases). CDR1 is SGDLS, CDR2 YYNGEE, per germline. The V end was cut by 3 bases, the J end by 1 base, with 14 bases between. This CDR3 has 15 amino acids. The CDR3 is CASSAGGGMSYEQYF. CDR3 in DNA: TGTGCCAGCAGCGCGGGGGGCGGGATGTCCTACGAGCAGTACTTC. The variable domain in full, with the rest retrieved from reference TRBV9 and TRBJ2-7, is DSGVTQTPKHLITATGQRVTLRCSPRSGDLSVYWYQQSLDQGLQFLIQYYNGEERAKGNILERFSAQQFPDLHSELNLSSLELGDSALYFCASSAGGGMSYEQYFGPGTRLTVT.